The 6 T cell receptor beta chains reported below all come from one sample, sequenced in a study of T cell responses to AZD1222 COVID-19 vaccine. Only in-frame clones appear in the TCRdb table, and some are missing; sequencing was by immunoSEQ multiplex PCR. The sample carries over 80,000 clones, approximately 90% recorded once. The specimen was peripheral blood, collected 28 days after the second AZD1222 dose. These TCRs come from an adult who received the AZD1222 COVID-19 vaccine.

This clone was picked up a small number of times. The chain has TRBV11-2 and TRBJ1-3, with 8 bases lining up with TRBD1. Germline lookup yields CDR1 SGHAT and CDR2 FQNNGV. This CDR3 has 17 residues. Germline trimming cut 4 bases from V and 2 bases from J; bases unmatched to any gene: 10. The CDR3 bases are TGTGCCAGCAGCTCGGAATTACAGGGGGTTGCTGGAAACACCATATATTTT. Protein: CASSSELQGVAGNTIYF.

The V call is TRBV15, the J call TRBJ2-5, with D tentatively TRBD2 (6 bases). The CDR3 contains 16 residues. The V gene's germline CDR1 is LNHNV and CDR2 YYDKDF (reference sequence). With 0 bases removed from V and 4 bases from J, the gap between germline ends came to 15 bases. CDR3 residues: CATSRDVTRGGETQYF. The CDR3 DNA reads as TGTGCCACCAGCAGAGATGTGACTAGAGGAGGAGAGACCCAGTACTTC.

This chain connects TRBV18 to TRBJ1-3, with 7 bases lining up with TRBD1. V shed 2 bases, J shed 4 bases, and the junction held 5 bases outside the gene matches. The CDR3 runs to 15 residues. The germline gives CDR1 KGHSH, CDR2 LQKENI. For the CDR3, the DNA is TGTGCCAGCTCACCAGGGACAGTCAACGGAAACACCATATATTTT. The encoded protein is CASSPGTVNGNTIYF.

The chain recombines TRBV6-5 with TRBJ1-4; D may be TRBD1 (6 bases). The CDR3 totals 12 residues. Germline V gene sequence: CDR1 MNHEY, CDR2 SVGAGI. In DNA form, the CDR3 reads TGTGCGGGGGGCCTCGGAGGTGAAAAACTGTTTTTT. Amino acid sequence: CAGGLGGEKLFF.

The chain couples TRBV9 to TRBJ2-5; 7 bases align to TRBD1. The CDR3 is 14 amino acids. J lost 3 bases, V lost 0 bases, and 2 bases had no gene match. The germline gives CDR1 SGDLS, CDR2 YYNGEE. The CDR3 bases are TGTGCCAGCAGCGTAGGGGGGACAGAAGAGACCCAGTACTTC. This encodes CASSVGGTEETQYF.

This clone came up once. The V call is TRBV19, the J call TRBJ1-2; TRBD1 might be the D (6 bases). Germline CDR1 and CDR2: LNHDA and SQIVND (reference sequence). The CDR3 loop spans 13 amino acids. Trimming took 7 bases from V and 4 from J, leaving 13 bases between them. This CDR3 reads CASNPGESYGYTF. In DNA form, the CDR3 reads TGTGCCAGTAACCCAGGGGAGAGCTATGGCTACACCTTC.